Listed below are T cell receptor beta chains from one sample, sequenced in a study of Graves' ophthalmopathy and Graves' hyperthyroidism. Using its own MiXCR run on the multiplex PCR reads, TCRdb lists one record per CDR3 protein. The sample carries hundreds of thousands of distinct CDR3 sequences, over 20% recorded once. The sequenced sample was peripheral blood. The receptors come from a young woman with stable Graves' hyperthyroidism. Some clones in this sample may be carry-over from other donors' samples. Both conserved end residues are part of each CDR3. Each record gives: D gene, J gene, V gene, clone size, CDR3 protein, CDR3 DNA. The D gene is left open where the match is weak. The listing skips clone size in some rows; elsewhere it reads once, few, many or a size class.

TRBD2 TRBJ2-5 TRBV28 many CASTPGGARVQETQYF TGTGCCAGCACCCCGGGGGGGGCGCGGGTACAAGAGACCCAGTACTTC
- TRBJ1-5 TRBV4-1 many CASSQGGLGRSNQPQHF TGCGCCAGCAGCCAAGGGGGTCTGGGGCGTAGCAATCAGCCCCAGCATTTT
TRBD1 TRBJ2-5 TRBV7-9 many CASSDDRAVRQETQYF TGTGCCAGCAGCGACGACAGGGCTGTCCGGCAAGAGACCCAGTACTTC
- TRBJ1-1 TRBV20-1 many CSARDNSAYPPPEAFF TGCAGTGCTAGAGACAACTCAGCCTACCCCCCACCTGAAGCTTTCTTT
- TRBJ1-5 TRBV6-1 - CASSEFGRGNQPQHF TGTGCCAGCAGTGAGTTTGGTAGGGGCAATCAGCCCCAGCATTTT
- TRBJ1-3 TRBV20-1 many CSATLETGRNTIYF TGCAGTGCCACGCTTGAAACAGGGAGAAACACCATATATTTT
TRBD1 TRBJ2-6 TRBV28 many CASGGTGIFGSSGANVLTF TGTGCCAGTGGGGGGACAGGAATCTTCGGAAGCTCTGGGGCCAACGTCCTGACTTTC
TRBD1 TRBJ1-5 TRBV11-2 few CASSLGAGTDNQPQHF TGTGCCAGCAGCTTAGGGGCCGGGACAGACAATCAGCCCCAGCATTTT
- TRBJ1-1 TRBV12-3/TRBV12-4 few CASSFPKGVGTEAFF TGTGCCAGCAGTTTTCCGAAGGGAGTGGGCACTGAAGCTTTCTTT
- TRBJ2-5 TRBV24-1 - CATSDLEFGGQETQYF TGTGCCACCAGTGATTTGGAGTTTGGGGGACAAGAGACCCAGTACTTC
TRBD1 TRBJ1-1 TRBV5-1 many CASSRTGTGVGKNTEAFF TGCGCCAGCAGCCGAACGGGGACAGGGGTAGGGAAGAACACTGAAGCTTTCTTT
- TRBJ1-1 TRBV18 few CASSPGIGQHTEAFF TGTGCCAGCTCACCGGGAATAGGCCAACACACTGAAGCTTTCTTT
- TRBJ2-5 TRBV6-1 - CASSKLRETQYF TGTGCCAGCAGTAAGCTTAGGGAGACCCAGTACTTC
- TRBJ1-1 TRBV12-3/TRBV12-4 many CASSLGARNTEAFF TGTGCCAGCAGTTTGGGGGCCAGGAACACTGAAGCTTTCTTT
TRBD2 TRBJ2-7 TRBV2 many CASRKEGLVYEQYF TGTGCCAGCAGAAAGGAGGGACTAGTCTACGAGCAGTACTTC
TRBD1 TRBJ1-6 TRBV7-2 - CASSLDRGSDSPLHF TGTGCCAGCAGCTTGGACAGGGGGTCTGATTCACCCCTCCACTTT
- TRBJ2-3 TRBV7-2 many CASSFPDTQYF TGTGCCAGCAGCTTTCCAGATACGCAGTATTTT
- TRBJ2-7 TRBV6-5 - CASSYLQEQYF TGTGCCAGCAGTTACCTCCAGGAGCAGTACTTC
- TRBJ2-2 TRBV11-2 many CASSYRQLAGELFF TGTGCCAGCAGCTACCGACAGTTAGCCGGGGAGCTGTTTTTT
TRBD1 TRBJ2-3 TRBV5-1 - CAGSWTGADTQYF TGCGCCGGCAGCTGGACAGGGGCAGATACGCAGTATTTT
TRBD1 TRBJ1-1 TRBV12-3/TRBV12-4 many CASSSGTGKTEAFF TGTGCCAGCAGTTCCGGGACAGGGAAAACTGAAGCTTTCTTT
- TRBJ2-7 TRBV13 - CASSPSGTLTYEQYF TGTGCCAGCAGCCCCTCGGGAACCCTTACCTACGAGCAGTACTTC
TRBD1 TRBJ1-1 TRBV15 many CATTPARGRWVTEAFF TGTGCCACCACCCCGGCTAGGGGGCGGTGGGTCACTGAAGCTTTCTTT
- TRBJ2-7 TRBV7-8 - CASSLASQGGREQYF TGTGCCAGCAGCTTAGCGTCGCAGGGAGGTCGCGAGCAGTACTTC
TRBD1 TRBJ1-5 TRBV6-1 many CASTLGQGEGQPQHF TGTGCCAGCACCTTGGGACAGGGCGAAGGTCAGCCCCAGCATTTT
- TRBJ2-7 TRBV28 - CASRPRVGPHSYEQYF TGTGCCAGCAGACCCAGAGTGGGGCCCCACTCCTACGAGCAGTACTTC
TRBD1 TRBJ1-6 TRBV19 many CASSPGTGGFNSPLHF TGTGCCAGTAGTCCCGGGACAGGGGGCTTCAATTCACCCCTCCACTTT
- TRBJ1-1 TRBV7-8 many CASSLVSAGGTEAFF TGTGCCAGCAGCTTAGTTTCTGCGGGGGGCACTGAAGCTTTCTTT
- TRBJ2-7 TRBV28 many CASSPPWADDYEQYF TGTGCCAGCAGCCCGCCTTGGGCAGACGACTACGAGCAGTACTTC
- TRBJ1-1 TRBV28 many CASSFFGTEAFF TGTGCCAGCAGTTTCTTTGGGACTGAAGCTTTCTTT
- TRBJ2-2 TRBV5-1 - CASSLQGLPPNTGELFF TGCGCCAGCAGCTTACAGGGACTCCCGCCGAACACCGGGGAGCTGTTTTTT
- TRBJ2-2 TRBV12-3/TRBV12-4 many CASTPVGADHTGELFF TGTGCCAGCACCCCAGTGGGAGCCGATCACACCGGGGAGCTGTTTTTT
TRBD1 TRBJ1-1 TRBV29-1 few CSVVQGADTEAFF TGCAGCGTGGTACAGGGGGCGGACACTGAAGCTTTCTTT
- TRBJ2-7 TRBV6-1 few CASSTKTRGSHEQYF TGTGCCAGCAGTACAAAAACCAGGGGATCCCACGAGCAGTACTTC
- TRBJ2-5 TRBV6-5 - CAISYRGGERETQYF TGTGCCATCAGTTACAGGGGGGGAGAGCGAGAGACCCAGTACTTC
- TRBJ2-5 TRBV9 few CASSVSSRQETQYF TGTGCCAGCAGCGTAAGCAGCCGCCAAGAGACCCAGTACTTC
- TRBJ2-2 TRBV27 - CASSSGSHTGELFF TGTGCCAGCAGTTCCGGTAGCCACACCGGGGAGCTGTTTTTT
- TRBJ2-2 TRBV28 many CASRPDSGAGELFF TGTGCCAGCAGACCCGACTCGGGCGCCGGGGAGCTGTTTTTT
- TRBJ2-5 TRBV10-3 - CAISEGARGTQYF TGTGCCATCAGTGAGGGAGCGAGGGGGACCCAGTACTTC
- TRBJ2-2 TRBV6-1 - CATKLGPYTGELFF TGTGCCACCAAACTAGGACCGTACACCGGGGAGCTGTTTTTT
TRBD1 TRBJ1-6 TRBV6-1 many CASRRRTGNNSPLHF TGTGCCAGCAGGAGAAGGACAGGGAATAATTCACCCCTCCACTTT
- TRBJ1-5 TRBV28 many CASKTGGDGSNQPQHF TGTGCCAGCAAAACCGGCGGCGATGGGAGCAATCAGCCCCAGCATTTT